This T cell receptor beta chain was identified in a study of response to subunit inactivated influenza vaccine. Findings and caveats of the study: Authors suggested each seasonal influenza vaccination recruits few new T cells.

TCRdb independently ran MiXCR on the RT-PCR reads; one entry per CDR3 protein. This sample has about 480,000 distinct CDR3 sequences; 10% to 15% occur once, and the top ten carry under 15%. The CDR3 loop spans 15 amino acids. Germline V gives CDR1 SNHLY, CDR2 FYNNEI. V was trimmed by 6 bases and J by 0 bases, leaving 12 bases between them. Points on this clonotype: Antigen: not known.

The receptor was isolated from a man in his forties or fifties who received an inactivated influenza vaccine. Sequencing was performed on PBMCs from blood, taken 35 to 45 days after vaccination. The V and J genes are TRBV2 and TRBJ2-1, with D perhaps TRBD1 (5 bases). The CDR3 sequence: CASRGAESSYNEQFF. For the CDR3, the DNA is TGTGCCAGCAGAGGGGCTGAGAGCTCCTACAATGAGCAGTTCTTC. The variable domain in full, completed from reference TRBV2 and TRBJ2-1, reads EPEVTQTPSHQVTQMGQEVILRCVPISNHLYFYWYRQILGQKVEFLVSFYNNEISEKSEIFDDQFSVERPDGSNFTLKIRSTKLEDSAMYFCASRGAESSYNEQFFGPGTRLTVL.